The entry below gives a single T cell receptor (beta chain) sequence along with its context. What it binds is unknown. The sample belongs to a study of blood T cells in healthy people across ages. Regarding the study as a whole: Strongly correlated with naive T cell percentage was TCR beta diversity.

This CDR3 comprises 13 residues. CDR1 and CDR2 from the germline V gene are MNHEY and SVGAGI. V gave up 5 bases and J gave up 7 bases, with 13 bases separating them. Primers used in a second PCR of roughly 6 to 12 cycles were a sample-barcoded 5' primer and a J-beta primer mix. A template-switch adaptor containing 12 random nucleotides labeled each cDNA molecule. TCRdb re-called the 5' RACE reads with MiXCR, one entry per CDR3 protein. In the table there are approximately 800,000 distinct CDR3 sequences, about a quarter of which are singletons. Total RNA, at least 5.5 micrograms per sample, was extracted from PBMCs. This same sample was also taken into another study, of T cells of mothers and their children.

The chain couples TRBV6-5 to TRBJ2-3; either TRBD1 or TRBD2 may supply D (6 bases each). Sequencing input: blood. The sequence came from a boy aged 5-17 years in good health. The CDR3 reads CASSETGANTQYF. CDR3 sequence (DNA): TGTGCCAGCAGTGAAACGGGGGCGAATACGCAGTATTTT.